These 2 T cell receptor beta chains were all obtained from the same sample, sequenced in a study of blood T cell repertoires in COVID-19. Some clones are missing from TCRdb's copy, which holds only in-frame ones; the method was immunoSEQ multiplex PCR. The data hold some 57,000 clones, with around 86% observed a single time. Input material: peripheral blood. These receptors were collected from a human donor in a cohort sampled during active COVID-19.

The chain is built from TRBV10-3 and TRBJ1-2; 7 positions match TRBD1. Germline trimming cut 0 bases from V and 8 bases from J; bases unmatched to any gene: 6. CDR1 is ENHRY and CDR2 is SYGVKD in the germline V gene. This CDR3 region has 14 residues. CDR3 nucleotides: TGTGCCATCAGTGAGTCCGACAGGGCGCAGGGCTACACCTTC. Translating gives CAISESDRAQGYTF.

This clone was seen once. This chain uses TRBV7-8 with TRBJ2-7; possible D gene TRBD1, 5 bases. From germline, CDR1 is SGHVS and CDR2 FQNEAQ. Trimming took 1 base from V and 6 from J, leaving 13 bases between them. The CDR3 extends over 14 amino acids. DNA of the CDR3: TGTGCCAGCAGCTTAGGCAGGGTAAAAAGCGAGCAGTACTTC. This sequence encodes CASSLGRVKSEQYF. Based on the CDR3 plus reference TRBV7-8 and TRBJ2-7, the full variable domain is GAGVSQSPRYKVAKRGQDVALRCDPISGHVSLFWYQQALGQGPEFLTYFQNEAQLDKSGLPSDRFFAERPEGSVSTLKIQRTQQEDSAVYLCASSLGRVKSEQYFGPGTRLTVT.